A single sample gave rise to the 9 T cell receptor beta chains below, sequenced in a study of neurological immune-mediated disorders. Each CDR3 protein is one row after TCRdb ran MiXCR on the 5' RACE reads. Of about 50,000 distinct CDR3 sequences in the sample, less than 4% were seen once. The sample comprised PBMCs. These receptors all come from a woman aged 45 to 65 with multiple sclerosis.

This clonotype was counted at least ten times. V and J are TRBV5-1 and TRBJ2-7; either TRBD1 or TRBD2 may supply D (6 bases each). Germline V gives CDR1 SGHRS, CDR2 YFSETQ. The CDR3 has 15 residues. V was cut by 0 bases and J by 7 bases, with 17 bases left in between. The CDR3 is CASSLVPGEVQEQYF. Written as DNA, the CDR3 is TGCGCCAGCAGCTTGGTTCCAGGGGAGGTTCAAGAGCAGTACTTC. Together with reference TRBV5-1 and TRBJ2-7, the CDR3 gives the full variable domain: KAGVTQTPRYLIKTRGQQVTLSCSPISGHRSVSWYQQTPGQGLQFLFEYFSETQRNKGNFPGRFSGRQFSNSRSEMNVSTLELGDSALYLCASSLVPGEVQEQYFGPGTRLTVT.

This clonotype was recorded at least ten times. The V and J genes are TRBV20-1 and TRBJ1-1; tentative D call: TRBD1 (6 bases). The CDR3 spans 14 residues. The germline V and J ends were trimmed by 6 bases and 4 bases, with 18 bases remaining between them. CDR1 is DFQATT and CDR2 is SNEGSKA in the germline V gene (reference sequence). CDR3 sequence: CSAEEDSVGTEAFF. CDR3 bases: TGCAGTGCCGAGGAGGACAGCGTGGGCACTGAAGCTTTCTTT.

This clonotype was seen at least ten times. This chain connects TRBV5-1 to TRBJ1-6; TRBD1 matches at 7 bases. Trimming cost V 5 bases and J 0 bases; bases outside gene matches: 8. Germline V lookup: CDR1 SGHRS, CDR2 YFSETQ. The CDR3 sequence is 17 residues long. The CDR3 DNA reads TGCGCCAGCAGTTCGACAGGGCCGAGCTCCTATAATTCACCCCTCCACTTT. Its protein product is CASSSTGPSSYNSPLHF.

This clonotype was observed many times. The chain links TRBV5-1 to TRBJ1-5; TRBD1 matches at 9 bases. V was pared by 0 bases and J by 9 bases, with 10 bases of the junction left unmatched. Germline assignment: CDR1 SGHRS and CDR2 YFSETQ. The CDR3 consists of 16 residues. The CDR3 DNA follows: TGCGCCAGCAGCTTGGGGGGACAGGGCACGTCTTGGCCCCAGCATTTT. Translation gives CASSLGGQGTSWPQHF. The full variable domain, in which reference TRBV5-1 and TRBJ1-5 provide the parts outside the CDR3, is KAGVTQTPRYLIKTRGQQVTLSCSPISGHRSVSWYQQTPGQGLQFLFEYFSETQRNKGNFPGRFSGRQFSNSRSEMNVSTLELGDSALYLCASSLGGQGTSWPQHFGDGTRLSIL.

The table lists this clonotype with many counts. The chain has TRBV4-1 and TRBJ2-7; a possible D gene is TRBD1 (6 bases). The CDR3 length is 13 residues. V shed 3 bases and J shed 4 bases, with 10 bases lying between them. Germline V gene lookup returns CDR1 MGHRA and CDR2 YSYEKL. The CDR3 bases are TGCGCCAGCAGCCAGGGTACAGGGTACGAGCAGTACGTC. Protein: CASSQGTGYEQYV.

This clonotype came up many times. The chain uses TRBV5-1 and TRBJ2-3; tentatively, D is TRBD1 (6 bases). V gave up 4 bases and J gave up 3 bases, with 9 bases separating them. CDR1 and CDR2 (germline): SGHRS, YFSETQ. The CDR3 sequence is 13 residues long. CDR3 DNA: TGCGCCAGCAGCCCGACAGGAACAGATACGCAGTATTTT. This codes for CASSPTGTDTQYF.

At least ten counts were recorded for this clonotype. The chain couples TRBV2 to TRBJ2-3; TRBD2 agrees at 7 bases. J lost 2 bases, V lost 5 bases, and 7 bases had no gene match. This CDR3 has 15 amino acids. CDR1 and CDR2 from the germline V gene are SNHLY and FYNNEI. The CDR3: CASSSRAGVTDTQYF. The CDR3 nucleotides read TGTGCCAGCAGTTCACGTGCGGGGGTCACAGATACGCAGTATTTT. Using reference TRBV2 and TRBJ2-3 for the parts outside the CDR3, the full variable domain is EPEVTQTPSHQVTQMGQEVILRCVPISNHLYFYWYRQILGQKVEFLVSFYNNEISEKSEIFDDQFSVERPDGSNFTLKIRSTKLEDSAMYFCASSSRAGVTDTQYFGPGTRLTVL.

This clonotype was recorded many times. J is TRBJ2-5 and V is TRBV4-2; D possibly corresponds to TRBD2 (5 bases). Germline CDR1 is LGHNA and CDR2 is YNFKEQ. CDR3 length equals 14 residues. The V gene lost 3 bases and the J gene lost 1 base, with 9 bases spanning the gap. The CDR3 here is CASSQERSQETQYF. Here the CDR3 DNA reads TGTGCCAGCAGCCAGGAGCGGAGCCAAGAGACCCAGTACTTC.

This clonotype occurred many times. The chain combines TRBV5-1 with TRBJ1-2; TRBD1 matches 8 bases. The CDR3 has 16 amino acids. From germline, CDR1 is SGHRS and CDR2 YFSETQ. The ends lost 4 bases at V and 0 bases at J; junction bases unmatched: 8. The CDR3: CASSRGQVDTNYGYTF. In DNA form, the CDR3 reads TGCGCCAGCAGCCGGGGACAGGTGGATACTAACTATGGCTACACCTTC.